The 8 T cell receptor beta chains below come from one sample, sequenced in a study of CD8 T cells in Susac syndrome. It was with random hexamers that about 0.45 to 1 ug RNA was reverse transcribed. TCRdb fed the immunoSEQ multiplex PCR reads into MiXCR, producing one record per CDR3 protein. This table has fewer than 350,000 distinct CDR3 sequences, roughly 85% appearing once. What was sequenced was CD8+ T cells from PBMCs. Source of these receptors: a human donor with multiple sclerosis.

The chain links TRBV29-1 to TRBJ1-2; D gene ambiguous. V was shortened by 6 bases and J by 1 base, with 6 bases between the two germline ends. From germline, CDR1 is SQVTM and CDR2 ANQGSEA. This CDR3 is 11 amino acids long. The CDR3 sequence: CSVELNYGYTF. In DNA, the CDR3 is TGCAGCGTGGAACTTAACTATGGCTACACCTTC.

The gene calls are TRBV4-3 and TRBJ1-4, with D unresolved. Trimming pared 0 bases from V and 3 bases from J, leaving 11 bases between. Germline V lookup: CDR1 LGHNA, CDR2 YSLEER. The CDR3 is 16 amino acids. CDR3 amino acids: CASSQDATASNEKLFF. The CDR3 nucleotides read TGCGCCAGCAGCCAAGACGCCACAGCTTCTAATGAAAAACTGTTTTTT.

V gene TRBV6-6 combines with J gene TRBJ1-4; D uncertain. The CDR3 covers 16 residues. Trimming left V 0 bases short and J 4 bases short, with 12 bases between. CDR1 is MNHNY, CDR2 SVGAGI, per germline (reference sequence). For the CDR3, the DNA is TGTGCCAGCAGTTACTCGAATGCGGACCTTAATGAAAAACTGTTTTTT. This codes for CASSYSNADLNEKLFF.

The chain joins TRBV7-6 to TRBJ2-1; D may match TRBD1 or TRBD2 (5 bases each). V was cut by 2 bases and J by 7 bases, with 15 bases left in between. The CDR3 consists of 15 residues. Germline V CDR1 and CDR2: SGHVS, FNYEAQ. The CDR3 loop is CASSLYLARGNEQFF. The CDR3 region has the DNA TGTGCCAGCAGCTTATATCTTGCGAGGGGTAATGAGCAGTTCTTC.

The rearrangement uses TRBV10-3 and TRBJ1-3; D gene unclear. The CDR3 spans 12 residues. Between the trimmed V and J ends, which lost 6 bases and 0 bases, there was a span of 3 bases. CDR1 is ENHRY, CDR2 SYGVKD, per germline. The CDR3 bases are TGTGCCATCAGGCGCTCTGGAAACACCATATATTTT. As protein: CAIRRSGNTIYF.

The chain links TRBV13 to TRBJ2-2, with a possible D match to TRBD2 (6 bases). The ends were cut back, 0 bases at V and 2 bases at J, with 10 bases in the middle. The CDR3 is 16 amino acids. Germline CDR1 and CDR2: PRHDT and FYEKMQ (reference sequence). The CDR3 region is CASSLGGTPNTGELFF. The CDR3 region has the DNA TGTGCCAGCAGCTTAGGAGGGACTCCTAACACCGGGGAGCTGTTTTTT.

The rearrangement uses TRBV12-3 or TRBV12-4 and TRBJ2-2, with TRBD1 as a possible D gene (6 bases). The CDR3 has 17 amino acids. Trimming shortened V by 2 bases and J by 3 bases, and 16 bases separated the two germline ends. Here the CDR3 reads CASSLPGPGHYTGELFF. The CDR3 nucleotides are TGTGCCAGCAGTTTACCGGGGCCGGGACACTACACCGGGGAGCTGTTTTTT.

This clonotype was seen only a few times. The CDR3 loop reads CASSPMGWKAFF. For the CDR3, the DNA is TGTGCCAGCAGTCCTATGGGCTGGAAAGCTTTCTTT. The rearrangement links TRBV11-2 to TRBJ1-1; D unresolved. The ends were cut back, 6 bases at V and 9 bases at J, with 14 bases in the middle. CDR3 length: 12 residues. Germline values: CDR1 SGHAT, CDR2 FQNNGV.